This T cell receptor (beta chain) was sequenced during a study of Ad26.COV2.S vaccination and SARS-CoV-2 variants. TCRdb keeps only in-frame clones here, not all; method: immunoSEQ multiplex PCR. This table has 150,000 to 200,000 clones, 87% appearing once. In regard to this clone: Its specificity is unknown.

Findings of the study overall: Total responses of T cells may have been underestimated by the analyses of TCR breadth and depth. Spike-specific TCR breadth in vaccine recipients exceeded that seen in placebo recipients.

The V gene's germline CDR1 is SGHRS and CDR2 YFSETQ. The CDR3 is 14 residues long. J lost 5 bases, V lost 3 bases, and 6 bases had no gene match. This TCR derives from a human donor who had recovered from COVID-19. The input for sequencing was peripheral blood, taken after recovery from COVID-19. The chain has TRBV5-1 and TRBJ2-7, with 9 bases identical to TRBD2. In DNA form, the CDR3 reads TGCGCCAGCAGCTCCGTAGCGGGAGTGGACGAGCAGTACTTC. It encodes CASSSVAGVDEQYF.